This passage covers 20 T cell receptor beta chains from one sample sequenced in a study of OX40 agonist ivuxolimab in advanced cancers. TCRdb's copy holds only in-frame clones and misses some; the assay was immunoSEQ multiplex PCR. This sample yields about 94,000 clones, of which around nine tenths are seen a single time; about 0.87% belongs to the top ten. The sequencing used CD4+ or CD8+ T cells sorted from blood, collected in a trial of the OX40 agonist ivuxolimab. Receptor source: an adult with an advanced solid tumor such as melanoma, head and neck, liver or kidney cancer.

This sequence joins TRBV19 and TRBJ1-5; a possible D gene is TRBD1 (5 bases). V lost 0 bases, J lost 1 base, and 13 bases lay in between. CDR1 and CDR2 from the germline V gene are LNHDA and SQIVND (reference sequence). The CDR3 spans 17 residues. CDR3 protein: CASSIDLRGISNQPQHF. The CDR3 DNA follows: TGTGCCAGTAGTATAGATCTAAGGGGAATCAGCAATCAGCCCCAGCATTTT.

The V and J genes are TRBV2 and TRBJ1-4; D is unresolved. Trimming pared 3 bases from V and 8 bases from J, leaving 13 bases between. The CDR3 spans 14 residues. Germline V gene sequence: CDR1 SNHLY, CDR2 FYNNEI. The CDR3 region has the DNA TGTGCCAGCAGTGAGTACGGGTGGCAGGAAAAACTGTTTTTT. This gives the protein CASSEYGWQEKLFF.

The chain recombines TRBV5-5 with TRBJ2-1, with D possibly matching TRBD2 (5 bases). Trimming took off 1 base at V and 0 bases at J, with 8 bases between the two ends. The CDR3 has 15 amino acids. The germline gives CDR1 SGHKS, CDR2 YYEKEE (reference sequence). The CDR3 is CASSLRGSSYNEQFF. DNA of the CDR3: TGTGCCAGCAGCTTGCGGGGAAGCTCCTACAATGAGCAGTTCTTC.

The chain is built from TRBV7-3 and TRBJ1-1; the D is unclear. Germline V gene sequence: CDR1 SGHTA, CDR2 FQGTGA. Trimming took 5 bases from V and 0 from J, leaving 13 bases between them. The CDR3 spans 15 residues. The CDR3 nucleotides are TGTGCCAGCAGCAGAGGCACAAAATTGAACACTGAAGCTTTCTTT. Translating gives CASSRGTKLNTEAFF. Full variable domain (outside the CDR3, taken from reference TRBV7-3 and TRBJ1-1): GAGVSQTPSNKVTEKGKYVELRCDPISGHTALYWYRQSLGQGPEFLIYFQGTGAADDSGLPNDRFFAVRPEGSVSTLKIQRTERGDSAVYLCASSRGTKLNTEAFFGQGTRLTVV.

V gene TRBV11-2 combines with J gene TRBJ2-7; 10 bases map to TRBD1. V gave up 5 bases and J gave up 3 bases; unmatched junction bases: 4. The germline CDR1 and CDR2 sequences are SGHAT and FQNNGV. The CDR3 is 14 amino acids. This CDR3 reads CASSRRTGGYEQYF. CDR3 bases: TGTGCCAGCAGCCGACGGACAGGGGGCTACGAGCAGTACTTC.

The chain links TRBV7-3 to TRBJ2-3; 15 bases match TRBD2. This CDR3 region has 20 residues. With V trimmed by 0 bases and J by 3 bases, 10 bases remained unmatched. Per germline, CDR1 SGHTA and CDR2 FQGTGA. The DNA of the CDR3 is TGTGCCAGCAGCTTAACGGGACTAGCGGGAGGTGACCGCTTAACAGATACGCAGTATTTT. Protein sequence: CASSLTGLAGGDRLTDTQYF.

This clone has just one count. The chain uses TRBV5-4 and TRBJ1-1; 7 bases are shared with TRBD1. The trim removed 1 base at V and 1 base at J, leaving 1 base unmatched. The CDR3 covers 14 residues. Germline CDR1 SGHNT, CDR2 YYREEE (reference sequence). CDR3 nucleotide sequence: TGTGCCAGCAGCTTGACAGGGGCGAACACTGAAGCTTTCTTT. Encoded protein: CASSLTGANTEAFF.

This clone was observed a handful of times. The rearrangement links TRBV11-3 to TRBJ1-1; D not certain. The germline V gene encodes CDR1 SGHNT and CDR2 YENEEA. The CDR3 totals 13 residues. V lost 4 bases, J lost 1 base, and 7 bases lay in between. This chain's CDR3 is CASSSVANTEAFF. Written as DNA, the CDR3 is TGTGCCAGCAGCTCGGTCGCGAACACTGAAGCTTTCTTT. The variable domain in full, with the rest retrieved from reference TRBV11-3 and TRBJ1-1, is EAGVVQSPRYKIIEKKQPVAFWCNPISGHNTLYWYLQNLGQGPELLIRYENEEAVDDSQLPKDRFSAERLKGVDSTLKIQPAELGDSAVYLCASSSVANTEAFFGQGTRLTVV.

The chain combines TRBV7-9 with TRBJ1-3; 9 bases map to TRBD1. V lost 11 bases and J lost 9; bases outside the gene matches: 14. The germline CDR1 and CDR2 sequences are SEHNR and FQNEAQ (reference sequence). This CDR3 has 14 residues. The CDR3 region has the DNA TGTGCCGGACAGGGGAACCCACGGGGTGGCACCATATATTTT. Amino acids: CAGQGNPRGGTIYF.

The chain employs TRBV6-6 and TRBJ2-7; D unclear. The germline gives CDR1 MNHNY, CDR2 SVGAGI (reference sequence). This CDR3 has 16 amino acids. V lost 0 bases to trimming and J lost 3 bases, with 15 bases between them. The CDR3, as DNA: TGTGCCAGCAGTTACTCGGGTCTGTTAGGCATCTACGAGCAGTACTTC. It is translated as CASSYSGLLGIYEQYF.

The J gene is TRBJ2-7, the V gene TRBV29-1; D is undetermined. This CDR3 spans 11 amino acids. Trimming took off 8 bases at V and 2 bases at J, with 10 bases between the two ends. Germline CDR1 reads SQVTM; CDR2 reads ANQGSEA. Here the CDR3 DNA reads TGCAGCTCTCGAAGGGCCTACGAGCAGTACTTC. It translates to CSSRRAYEQYF.

The chain carries TRBV29-1 and TRBJ1-5; D possibly corresponds to TRBD1 (6 bases). The CDR3 sequence is 12 residues long. V lost 4 bases to trimming and J lost 3 bases, with 7 bases between them. Per the germline V gene, CDR1 is SQVTM and CDR2 is ANQGSEA. DNA of the CDR3: TGCAGCGTTGGACAGGACAATCAGCCCCAGCATTTT. It encodes CSVGQDNQPQHF.

This clone was seen only once. This chain links TRBV19 with TRBJ2-7, with 8 nucleotides matching TRBD1. From germline, CDR1 is LNHDA and CDR2 SQIVND (reference sequence). The trim removed 1 base at V and 0 bases at J, leaving 2 bases unmatched. The CDR3 runs to 15 residues. Here the CDR3 reads CASSIGTGSSYEQYF. The CDR3 DNA is TGTGCCAGTAGTATAGGGACAGGGAGCTCCTACGAGCAGTACTTC. The complete variable domain, with remaining parts taken from reference TRBV19 and TRBJ2-7, reads DGGITQSPKYLFRKEGQNVTLSCEQNLNHDAMYWYRQDPGQGLRLIYYSQIVNDFQKGDIAEGYSVSREKKESFPLTVTSAQKNPTAFYLCASSIGTGSSYEQYFGPGTRLTVT.

As regards this clone: An end of the junction does not agree with germline; a read error may underlie this. Additional DNA sequences in this sample encode the identical CDR3. The chain carries TRBV15 and TRBJ1-2; D not resolved. This CDR3 comprises 15 residues. In germline, CDR1 is LNHNV, CDR2 YYDKDF (reference sequence). As DNA, the CDR3 is TGTGCCACCAGCAGAGATCTTAACAATTGGGATGGCTACACCTTT. Translated: CATSRDLNNWDGYTF. The whole variable domain, filled in from reference TRBV15 and TRBJ1-2, reads DAMVIQNPRYQVTQFGKPVTLSCSQTLNHNVMYWYQQKSSQAPKLLFHYYDKDFNNEADTPDNFQSRRPNTSFCFLDIRSPGLGDTAMYLCATSRDLNNWDGYTFGSGTRLTVV.

The chain joins TRBV29-1 to TRBJ2-2; tentatively, D is TRBD2 (5 bases). Looked up from germline, CDR1 is SQVTM and CDR2 is ANQGSEA. V was trimmed by 5 bases and J by 4 bases, leaving 14 bases between them. The CDR3 runs 14 residues. The CDR3 here is CSVRWGSATGELFF. CDR3 DNA sequence: TGCAGCGTTAGGTGGGGTAGCGCCACCGGGGAGCTGTTTTTT.

This chain uses TRBV7-2 with TRBJ1-5; D is possibly TRBD1 (6 bases). The CDR3 is 14 amino acids. The germline CDR1 and CDR2 sequences are SGHTA and FQGNSA. V dropped 5 bases and J dropped 6 bases, with 14 bases sitting between them. The CDR3: CASSPLGGGQPQHF. The CDR3 DNA reads as TGTGCCAGCAGCCCCCTCGGGGGCGGTCAGCCCCAGCATTTT.

The rearrangement joins TRBV9 to TRBJ2-3; tentatively, D is TRBD2 (5 bases). Per the germline V gene, CDR1 is SGDLS and CDR2 is YYNGEE. V gave up 4 bases and J gave up 5 bases, with 17 bases separating them. This CDR3 is 15 amino acids long. The CDR3 sequence is CASSPRGLMVDTQYF. The DNA of the CDR3 is TGTGCCAGCAGCCCCAGAGGACTGATGGTAGATACGCAGTATTTT.

The chain carries TRBV30 and TRBJ1-5; D remains ambiguous. The CDR3 totals 12 residues. Between the trimmed V and J ends, which lost 1 base and 4 bases, there was a span of 5 bases. CDR1 is GTSNPN, CDR2 SVGIG, per germline (reference sequence). The CDR3 region has the DNA TGTGCCTGGAGTGGGCAGAATCAGCCCCAGCATTTT. Translation gives CAWSGQNQPQHF.

The table lists this clone with a count of one. J is TRBJ2-7 and V is TRBV4-3; 16 bases are a match to TRBD2. Germline V lookup: CDR1 LGHNA, CDR2 YSLEER. CDR3 length: 18 residues. Unmatched junction bases numbered 5, after V lost 1 base and J lost 2 bases. CDR3 sequence (DNA): TGCGCCAGCAGCCAAGGTGCCGGGACTAGCGGGAGGGCCTACGAGCAGTACTTC. It specifies CASSQGAGTSGRAYEQYF.

The CDR3 coding sequence is TGTGCCAGTACCTTCAGGGCCACCGGGGAGCTGTTTTTT. This encodes CASTFRATGELFF. V usage is TRBV19 and J usage is TRBJ2-2; maybe TRBD1 (5 bases). This CDR3 has 13 residues. The germline V gene has CDR1 LNHDA and CDR2 SQIVND (reference sequence). Between the trimmed V and J ends, which lost 7 bases and 4 bases, there was a span of 10 bases.